This T cell receptor (beta chain) was found in a study of technical replicates of blood from several donors. Sequencing used immunoSEQ multiplex PCR; TCRdb keeps in-frame clones, though not all of them. The profile shows more than 55,000 clones, 92% of them singletons. Per the germline V gene, CDR1 is WNHNN and CDR2 is SYGVQD (reference sequence). This CDR3 has 15 amino acids. The J segment lost 5 bases and the V segment lost 3 bases, leaving 3 bases of the junction unmatched. This rearrangement joins TRBV10-1 to TRBJ2-5, with 13 bases matching TRBD2. The sample comprised T cells isolated from PBMCs. This receptor was obtained from a human donor in good health. The CDR3 loop is CASSEGLAGAETQYF. The CDR3 DNA is TGCGCCAGCAGTGAAGGACTAGCGGGAGCGGAGACCCAGTACTTC.